What follows are 30 T cell receptor beta chains derived from one specimen sequenced in a study of cytomegalovirus exposure and HLA in healthy donors. 13 Jbeta primers and 60 Vbeta primers were used for the PCR. Sequencing used immunoSEQ multiplex PCR; TCRdb keeps in-frame clones, though not all of them. The sample holds about 120,000 clones, 17% seen once. Material: PBMCs. These TCRs come from a female donor in good health and CMV-seropositive.

This clone was detected a few times. V gene TRBV11-2 combines with J gene TRBJ2-7; D remains unclear. Germline V lookup: CDR1 SGHAT, CDR2 FQNNGV. CDR3 size: 14 residues. V was shortened by 3 bases and J by 0 bases, with 9 bases between the two germline ends. In DNA form, the CDR3 reads TGTGCCAGCAGCTTGCGGCGGAGCTCCTACGAGCAGTACTTC. Protein product: CASSLRRSSYEQYF.

This clone was counted between two and nine times. The chain has TRBV6-1 and TRBJ2-5; D is uncertain. The V end was cut by 4 bases, the J end by 5 bases, with 17 bases between. There are 15 residues in the CDR3. In germline, CDR1 is MNHNS, CDR2 SASEGT. CDR3 sequence: CASSAPDNVWETQYF. DNA of the CDR3: TGTGCCAGCAGTGCCCCAGACAATGTTTGGGAGACCCAGTACTTC.

This clone was counted a few times. CDR3 sequence reads: CSVEKNRGLGGELFF. The DNA of the CDR3 is TGCAGCGTTGAAAAGAACAGGGGGCTTGGCGGGGAGCTGTTTTTT. The chain recombines TRBV29-1 with TRBJ2-2; TRBD1 agrees at 9 bases. Trimming removed 2 bases from V and 7 bases from J; junction bases left unmatched: 8. Germline-derived CDR1 and CDR2 are SQVTM and ANQGSEA. The CDR3 covers 15 residues.

This rearrangement joins TRBV4-3 to TRBJ1-6; no firm D call. Trimming took off 8 bases at V and 7 bases at J, with 24 bases between the two ends. Germline V gene data show CDR1 as LGHNA and CDR2 as YSLEER. The CDR3 totals 17 residues. The CDR3 nucleotides read TGCGCCAGCTCGCGAAATCTAGCCTATAACCCAAATTCACCCCTCCACTTT. Protein: CASSRNLAYNPNSPLHF.

V usage is TRBV29-1 and J usage is TRBJ2-1; the D gene is possibly TRBD2 (6 bases). The CDR3 loop spans 12 amino acids. Germline V lookup: CDR1 SQVTM, CDR2 ANQGSEA. Trimming took 0 bases from V and 9 from J, leaving 9 bases between them. CDR3 DNA sequence: TGCAGCGTTGAAGATAGCGGAGGTGAGCAGTTCTTC. It specifies CSVEDSGGEQFF.

This clone was counted between two and nine times. The J gene is TRBJ2-1, the V gene TRBV6-5; D is perhaps TRBD1 (5 bases). The length of the CDR3 is 15 residues. Trimming left V 4 bases short and J 6 bases short, with 16 bases between. Per germline, CDR1 MNHEY and CDR2 SVGAGI. The CDR3 loop reads CASSFDSIPFNEQFF. The CDR3 region has the DNA TGTGCCAGCAGTTTTGACAGTATCCCGTTCAATGAGCAGTTCTTC.

This clone was seen more than once but under ten times. This chain connects TRBV19 to TRBJ2-1, with D possibly matching TRBD1 (6 bases). CDR1 is LNHDA and CDR2 is SQIVND in the germline V gene (reference sequence). CDR3 length: 17 amino acids. The V and J ends lost 4 bases and 4 bases respectively, with 20 bases between them. The CDR3 spells CASSTSDRSFLYNEQFF. The CDR3 nucleotides read TGTGCCAGTAGTACCTCGGACAGAAGTTTTCTATACAATGAGCAGTTCTTC. The entire variable domain, with the rest obtained from reference TRBV19 and TRBJ2-1, is as follows: DGGITQSPKYLFRKEGQNVTLSCEQNLNHDAMYWYRQDPGQGLRLIYYSQIVNDFQKGDIAEGYSVSREKKESFPLTVTSAQKNPTAFYLCASSTSDRSFLYNEQFFGPGTRLTVL.

In its sample, this clone was seen a few times. The chain combines TRBV29-1 with TRBJ2-7; 9 bases line up with TRBD1. With V trimmed by 6 bases and J by 2 bases, 2 bases remained unmatched. In germline, CDR1 is SQVTM, CDR2 ANQGSEA. The CDR3 runs to 12 residues. The CDR3 loop reads CSVRDRAYEQYF. In nucleotides, the CDR3 is TGCAGCGTCCGGGACAGGGCCTACGAGCAGTACTTC.

The V and J genes are TRBV10-3 and TRBJ1-2, with 7 bases identical to TRBD1. The CDR3 length is 12 residues. V dropped 10 bases and J dropped 4; count of bases not matched to a gene: 6. The germline gives CDR1 ENHRY, CDR2 SYGVKD. Written as DNA, the CDR3 is TGTGCCACCAGGGACAGCTCCTATGGCTACACCTTC. This translates into CATRDSSYGYTF.

This clone turned up a few times. This sequence joins TRBV5-1 and TRBJ2-1; possibly TRBD1 for D (5 bases). This CDR3 region has 15 residues. With 0 bases removed from V and 6 bases from J, the gap between germline ends came to 13 bases. CDR1 is SGHRS and CDR2 is YFSETQ in the germline V gene. This chain's CDR3 is CASSLGQTWGNEQFF. DNA for the CDR3: TGCGCCAGCAGCTTGGGACAGACCTGGGGCAATGAGCAGTTCTTC.

The sample holds a few counts of this clone. This rearrangement joins TRBV9 to TRBJ1-1, with D possibly being TRBD1 (5 bases). The V gene's germline CDR1 is SGDLS and CDR2 YYNGEE. Trimming pared 4 bases from V and 5 bases from J, leaving 12 bases between. The CDR3 spans 13 residues. In nucleotides, the CDR3 is TGTGCCAGCAGCCCTGGGGGGGAAACTGAAGCTTTCTTT. Amino acids: CASSPGGETEAFF.

This clone was found a few times. CDR3 amino acids: CASSTRQGGYGQPQHF. The CDR3 DNA sequence: TGTGCCAGTAGTACTAGACAGGGTGGATATGGGCAGCCCCAGCATTTT. This chain joins TRBV19 and TRBJ1-5; 7 nucleotides line up with TRBD1. With 4 bases clipped from V and 7 bases from J, the junction kept 13 bases outside the gene matches. Germline V gene lookup returns CDR1 LNHDA and CDR2 SQIVND (reference sequence). The CDR3 totals 16 residues.

V and J are TRBV7-8 and TRBJ2-7; 10 nucleotides match TRBD1. Per germline, CDR1 SGHVS and CDR2 FQNEAQ. The CDR3 contains 15 residues. V gave up 5 bases and J gave up 7 bases; unmatched junction bases: 11. The CDR3 reads CASSPLGTGAFEQYF. In DNA, the CDR3 is TGTGCCAGCAGCCCCCTAGGGACAGGGGCGTTTGAGCAGTACTTC.

The chain recombines TRBV10-3 with TRBJ1-2, with 9 bases that match TRBD1. This CDR3 contains 15 residues. Germline-derived CDR1 and CDR2 are ENHRY and SYGVKD. The trim removed 8 bases at V and 1 base at J, leaving 8 bases unmatched. As DNA, the CDR3 is TGTGCCATCCCCCGTCGACAGGGGGATAACTATGGCTACACCTTC. As protein: CAIPRRQGDNYGYTF.

The chain combines TRBV7-2 with TRBJ1-6; TRBD1 might be the D (5 bases). Germline CDR1 is SGHTA and CDR2 is FQGNSA. V lost 1 base and J lost 7, with 11 bases in between. The length of the CDR3 is 15 residues. The DNA for the CDR3 is TGTGCCAGCAGCTTAGGCCGGGGGGAGAATTCACCCCTCCACTTT. Translation: CASSLGRGENSPLHF.

There are a few counts of this clone. The V gene is TRBV5-1, the J gene TRBJ1-1; D gene unclear. CDR1 is SGHRS and CDR2 is YFSETQ in the germline V gene. This CDR3 is 13 amino acids long. Trimming shortened V by 1 base and J by 2 bases, and 6 bases separated the two germline ends. CDR3 loop: CASSLQFNTEAFF. The CDR3 DNA reads TGCGCCAGCAGCTTGCAGTTTAACACTGAAGCTTTCTTT.

The chain links TRBV9 to TRBJ1-1; tentative D call: TRBD1 (5 bases). This CDR3 is 14 amino acids long. Germline loops: CDR1 SGDLS, CDR2 YYNGEE. V gave up 0 bases and J gave up 4 bases, with 10 bases separating them. The chain's CDR3 is CASSVGGHSTEAFF. The CDR3, as DNA: TGTGCCAGCAGCGTAGGCGGACACAGCACTGAAGCTTTCTTT.

This chain uses TRBV6-5 with TRBJ1-5; 7 nucleotides match TRBD1. Looked up from germline, CDR1 is MNHEY and CDR2 is SVGAGI. This CDR3 is built from 14 residues. V lost 2 bases to trimming and J lost 6 bases; unmatched junction nucleotides: 4. The CDR3 protein is CASSYAPGGQPQHF. The CDR3 DNA follows: TGTGCCAGCAGTTACGCTCCAGGGGGTCAGCCCCAGCATTTT.

The CDR3 sequence is CARSGQGARKLFF. In DNA form, the CDR3 reads TGTGCCAGGTCGGGACAGGGGGCGCGGAAACTGTTTTTT. The rearrangement links TRBV7-2 to TRBJ1-4; 12 nucleotides match TRBD1. This CDR3 spans 13 amino acids. Trimming took 9 bases from V and 11 from J; bases not matched to a gene: 7. Germline loops: CDR1 SGHTA, CDR2 FQGNSA.

In its sample, this clone was seen a few times. The chain employs TRBV5-6 and TRBJ1-2, with TRBD1 as a possible D gene (6 bases). The germline V and J ends were trimmed by 4 bases and 5 bases, with 15 bases remaining between them. CDR1 and CDR2 (germline): SGHDT, YYEEEE. The CDR3 spans 14 residues. In DNA form, the CDR3 reads TGTGCCAGCAGCCCCCCCGGACAGACTTATGGCTACACCTTC. Translating gives CASSPPGQTYGYTF.

This chain uses TRBV27 with TRBJ2-7; 9 bases align to TRBD1. The germline V gene encodes CDR1 MNHEY and CDR2 SMNVEV (reference sequence). The CDR3 is 15 amino acids. V lost 5 bases, J lost 4 bases, and 9 bases stayed unmatched. The CDR3: CASSERTGEVYEQYF. The CDR3 DNA is TGTGCCAGCAGTGAACGGACAGGGGAAGTTTACGAGCAGTACTTC.

J is TRBJ1-2 and V is TRBV7-2; D gene ambiguous. CDR1 and CDR2 (germline): SGHTA, FQGNSA. The CDR3 covers 12 residues. The germline V and J ends were trimmed by 5 bases and 7 bases, with 11 bases remaining between them. The CDR3 protein is CASSRRLGGYTF. CDR3 DNA sequence: TGTGCCAGCAGCCGGAGGCTTGGTGGCTACACCTTC.

The CDR3 region has the DNA TGTGCCAGCAGCCCCGTCCCTGGTTGGAGGGAGAACACTGAAGCTTTCTTT. This gives the protein CASSPVPGWRENTEAFF. The chain uses TRBV4-2 and TRBJ1-1; no clear D gene. CDR1 is LGHNA and CDR2 is YNFKEQ in the germline V gene. The V end lost 4 bases, the J end lost 1 base, and 19 bases lay between the germline ends. The CDR3 consists of 17 residues.

This clone was counted only a few times. The chain employs TRBV5-4 and TRBJ2-3; tentative D call: TRBD1 (6 bases). With 5 bases removed from V and 6 bases from J, the gap between germline ends came to 13 bases. The CDR3 sequence is 13 residues long. Germline lookup yields CDR1 SGHNT and CDR2 YYREEE (reference sequence). The CDR3 reads CASRYQGLDTQYF. DNA of the CDR3: TGTGCCAGCAGATATCAGGGGTTGGATACGCAGTATTTT.

This clone appeared a few times. The rearrangement joins TRBV30 to TRBJ2-7; 12 positions agree with TRBD2. This CDR3 region has 16 residues. V gave up 4 bases and J gave up 2 bases; unmatched junction bases: 9. Germline loops: CDR1 GTSNPN, CDR2 SVGIG (reference sequence). CDR3 residues: CAWTRGASGRAYEQYF. CDR3 bases: TGTGCCTGGACCCGCGGGGCTAGCGGGAGGGCCTACGAGCAGTACTTC.

This clone was found once. The V and J genes are TRBV7-8 and TRBJ2-7; D is possibly TRBD2 (6 bases). The CDR3 loop spans 15 amino acids. Germline V gene sequence: CDR1 SGHVS, CDR2 FQNEAQ. V lost 0 bases to trimming and J lost 4 bases, with 13 bases between them. The DNA of the CDR3 is TGTGCCAGCAGCTTAGCCGGCAGGGCGGGGTACGAGCAGTACTTC. It yields the protein CASSLAGRAGYEQYF.

This clone appeared once. The rearrangement joins TRBV27 to TRBJ1-1; 9 bases are shared with TRBD1. The germline V gene encodes CDR1 MNHEY and CDR2 SMNVEV (reference sequence). The J segment lost 1 base and the V segment lost 5 bases, leaving 8 bases of the junction unmatched. The CDR3 extends over 16 amino acids. CDR3 coding DNA: TGTGCCAGCAGTCCAGGGGCGGGACAGGGGAACACTGAAGCTTTCTTT. Amino acids: CASSPGAGQGNTEAFF.

This clone was detected only a few times. J is TRBJ2-1 and V is TRBV2; 8 positions match TRBD2. The CDR3 runs 15 residues. Germline CDR1 is SNHLY and CDR2 is FYNNEI. The trim removed 3 bases at V and 4 bases at J, leaving 5 bases unmatched. The CDR3 protein is CASSEGRGEYNEQFF. The CDR3 DNA follows: TGTGCCAGCAGTGAGGGGCGGGGGGAATACAATGAGCAGTTCTTC. Looking up the rest from reference TRBV2 and TRBJ2-1 gives the full variable domain: EPEVTQTPSHQVTQMGQEVILRCVPISNHLYFYWYRQILGQKVEFLVSFYNNEISEKSEIFDDQFSVERPDGSNFTLKIRSTKLEDSAMYFCASSEGRGEYNEQFFGPGTRLTVL.

The rearrangement uses TRBV5-1 and TRBJ2-5, with 8 bases lining up with TRBD2. TRBJ2-7 explains the end of the DNA better; the J call may be wrong. CDR3 size: 14 residues. CDR1 and CDR2 (germline): SGHRS, YFSETQ. The CDR3, as DNA: TGCGCCAGCAGGTGGGGAAGCGGGAGCTACGAGCAGTACTTC. Translation: CASRWGSGSYEQYF.

The V call is TRBV18, the J call TRBJ1-5, with D perhaps TRBD1 (6 bases). The V and J ends lost 3 bases and 6 bases respectively, with 12 bases between them. This CDR3 has 14 residues. Germline V CDR1 and CDR2: KGHSH, LQKENI. The CDR3 DNA follows: TGTGCCAGCTCACCCGCGGGGGGCCCTCAGCCCCAGCATTTT. Translated: CASSPAGGPQPQHF.